Here is one T cell receptor beta chain with its context. Clones were read by immunoSEQ multiplex PCR, and TCRdb kept only the in-frame ones, dropping some. The sample holds approximately 2.4 million clones, 90% to 97% seen once. V was trimmed by 4 bases and J by 0 bases, leaving 10 bases between them. This CDR3 has 15 amino acids. Germline assignment: CDR1 KGHSH and CDR2 LQKENI. These data belong to a study of shared clonotypes between healthy human individuals. The genes are TRBV18 and TRBJ1-5; the D gene is possibly TRBD1 (5 bases). The source is a man aged 18 to 30 in good health. Input material: naive CD4+ T cells sorted from blood. Documented subset: CD45RA+ positively selected. The DNA of the CDR3 is TGTGCCAGCTCACTAGACAGATATAGCAATCAGCCCCAGCATTTT. It yields the protein CASSLDRYSNQPQHF.